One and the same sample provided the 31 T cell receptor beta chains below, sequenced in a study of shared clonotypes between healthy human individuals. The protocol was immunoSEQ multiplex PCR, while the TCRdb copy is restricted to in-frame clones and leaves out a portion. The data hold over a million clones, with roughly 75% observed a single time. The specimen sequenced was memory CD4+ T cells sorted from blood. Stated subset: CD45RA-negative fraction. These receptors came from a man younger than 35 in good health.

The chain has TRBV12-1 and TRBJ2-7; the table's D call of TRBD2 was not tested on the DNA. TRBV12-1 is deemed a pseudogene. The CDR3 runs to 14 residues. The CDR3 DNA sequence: TGTGCCAGCAGCCGCCCTCGGCTCGGGAGCGAGCAGTACTTC. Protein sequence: CASSRPRLGSEQYF.

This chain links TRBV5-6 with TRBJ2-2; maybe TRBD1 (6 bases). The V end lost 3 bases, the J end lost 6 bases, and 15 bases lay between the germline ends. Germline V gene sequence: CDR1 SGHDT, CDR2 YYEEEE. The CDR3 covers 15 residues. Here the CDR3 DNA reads TGTGCCAGCAGCTCCCAGGGTGAGGGGGCCGGGGAGCTGTTTTTT. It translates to CASSSQGEGAGELFF. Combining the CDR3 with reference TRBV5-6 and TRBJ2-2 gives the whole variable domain DAGVTQSPTHLIKTRGQQVTLRCSPKSGHDTVSWYQQALGQGPQFIFQYYEEEERQRGNFPDRFSGHQFPNYSSELNVNALLLGDSALYLCASSSQGEGAGELFFGEGSRLTVL.

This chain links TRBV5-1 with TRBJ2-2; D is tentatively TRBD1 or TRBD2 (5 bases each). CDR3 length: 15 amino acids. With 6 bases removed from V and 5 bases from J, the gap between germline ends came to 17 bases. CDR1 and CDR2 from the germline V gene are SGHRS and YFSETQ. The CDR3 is CASKEGTAETGELFF. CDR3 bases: TGCGCCAGCAAGGAAGGGACGGCGGAAACCGGGGAGCTGTTTTTT. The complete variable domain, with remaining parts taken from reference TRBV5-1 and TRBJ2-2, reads KAGVTQTPRYLIKTRGQQVTLSCSPISGHRSVSWYQQTPGQGLQFLFEYFSETQRNKGNFPGRFSGRQFSNSRSEMNVSTLELGDSALYLCASKEGTAETGELFFGEGSRLTVL.

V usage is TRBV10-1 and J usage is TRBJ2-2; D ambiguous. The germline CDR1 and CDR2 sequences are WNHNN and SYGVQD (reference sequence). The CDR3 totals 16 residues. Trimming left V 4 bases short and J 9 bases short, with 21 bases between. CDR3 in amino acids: CASSGESVVGTRELFF. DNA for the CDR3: TGCGCCAGCAGTGGGGAATCTGTAGTCGGAACCAGGGAGCTGTTTTTT.

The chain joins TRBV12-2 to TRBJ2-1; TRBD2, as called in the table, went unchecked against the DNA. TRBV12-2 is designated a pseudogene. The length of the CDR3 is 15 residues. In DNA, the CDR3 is TGTGCAAGTCGCTTAGACGGGACTAGCCACAATGAGCAGTTCTTC. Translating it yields CASRLDGTSHNEQFF.

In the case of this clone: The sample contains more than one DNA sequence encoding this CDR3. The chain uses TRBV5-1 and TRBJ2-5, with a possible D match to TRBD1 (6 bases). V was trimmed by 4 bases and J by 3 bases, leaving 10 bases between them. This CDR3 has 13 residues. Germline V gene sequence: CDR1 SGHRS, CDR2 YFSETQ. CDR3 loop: CASSPTGKETQYF. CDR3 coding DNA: TGCGCCAGCAGCCCGACAGGCAAAGAGACCCAGTACTTC.

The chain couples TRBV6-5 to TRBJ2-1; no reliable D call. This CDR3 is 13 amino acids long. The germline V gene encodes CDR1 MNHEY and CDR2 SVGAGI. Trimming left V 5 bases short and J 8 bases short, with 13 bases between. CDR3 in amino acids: CASSKSFKDEQFF. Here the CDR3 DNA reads TGTGCCAGCAGTAAATCCTTTAAGGATGAGCAGTTCTTC.

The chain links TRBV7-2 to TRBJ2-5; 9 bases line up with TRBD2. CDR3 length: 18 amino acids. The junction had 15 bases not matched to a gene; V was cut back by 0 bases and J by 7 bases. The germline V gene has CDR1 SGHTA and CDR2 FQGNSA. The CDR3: CASSLAEGLAGRGGTQYF. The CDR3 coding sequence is TGTGCCAGCAGCTTAGCTGAAGGTCTAGCGGGGAGAGGTGGGACCCAGTACTTC.

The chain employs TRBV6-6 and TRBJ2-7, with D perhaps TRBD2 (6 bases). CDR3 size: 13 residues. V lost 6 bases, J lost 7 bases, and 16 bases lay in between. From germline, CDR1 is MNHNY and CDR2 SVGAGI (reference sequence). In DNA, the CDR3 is TGTGCCAGCAGCCAAAACCTAGCGAGGGAGCAGTACTTC. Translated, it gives CASSQNLAREQYF.

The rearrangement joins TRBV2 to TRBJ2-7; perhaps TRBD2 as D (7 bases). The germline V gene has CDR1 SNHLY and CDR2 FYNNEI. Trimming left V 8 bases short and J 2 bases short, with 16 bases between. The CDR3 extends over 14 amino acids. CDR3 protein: CASSRGAGTYEQYF. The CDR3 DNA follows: TGTGCCAGCTCACGGGGGGCGGGGACCTACGAGCAGTACTTC.

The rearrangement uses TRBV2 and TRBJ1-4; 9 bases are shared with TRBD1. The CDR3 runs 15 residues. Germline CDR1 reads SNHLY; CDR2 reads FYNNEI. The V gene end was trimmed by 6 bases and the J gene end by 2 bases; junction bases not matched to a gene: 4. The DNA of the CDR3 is TGTGCCAGCAGGATTACAGGGGGCACTAATGAAAAACTGTTTTTT. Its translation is CASRITGGTNEKLFF.

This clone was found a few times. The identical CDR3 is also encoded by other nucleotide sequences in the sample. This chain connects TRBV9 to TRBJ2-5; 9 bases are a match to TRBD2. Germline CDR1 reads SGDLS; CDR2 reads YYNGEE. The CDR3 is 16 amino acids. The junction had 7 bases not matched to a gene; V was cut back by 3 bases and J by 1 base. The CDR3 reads CASSAGLAGPQETQYF. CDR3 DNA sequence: TGTGCCAGCAGCGCCGGCCTAGCGGGGCCCCAAGAGACCCAGTACTTC. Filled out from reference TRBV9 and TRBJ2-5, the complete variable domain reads DSGVTQTPKHLITATGQRVTLRCSPRSGDLSVYWYQQSLDQGLQFLIQYYNGEERAKGNILERFSAQQFPDLHSELNLSSLELGDSALYFCASSAGLAGPQETQYFGPGTRLLVL.

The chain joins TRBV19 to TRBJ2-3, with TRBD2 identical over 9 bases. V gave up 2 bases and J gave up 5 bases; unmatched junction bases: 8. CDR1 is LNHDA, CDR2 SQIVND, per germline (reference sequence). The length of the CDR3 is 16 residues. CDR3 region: CASSINGGGARDTQYF. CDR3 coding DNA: TGTGCCAGTAGTATAAATGGCGGGGGGGCCCGAGATACGCAGTATTTT.

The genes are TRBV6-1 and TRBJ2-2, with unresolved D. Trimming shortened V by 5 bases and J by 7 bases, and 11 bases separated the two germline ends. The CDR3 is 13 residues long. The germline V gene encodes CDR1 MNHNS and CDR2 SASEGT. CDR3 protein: CASSSHGLGELFF. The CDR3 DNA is TGTGCCAGCAGTTCCCACGGTCTCGGGGAGCTGTTTTTT.

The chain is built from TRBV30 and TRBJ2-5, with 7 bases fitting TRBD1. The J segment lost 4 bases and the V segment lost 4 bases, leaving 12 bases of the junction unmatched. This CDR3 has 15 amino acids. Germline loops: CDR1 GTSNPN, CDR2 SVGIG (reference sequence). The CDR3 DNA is TGTGCCTGGATGAGGGGCCAGGGGGTAGCAGAGACCCAGTACTTC. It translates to CAWMRGQGVAETQYF.

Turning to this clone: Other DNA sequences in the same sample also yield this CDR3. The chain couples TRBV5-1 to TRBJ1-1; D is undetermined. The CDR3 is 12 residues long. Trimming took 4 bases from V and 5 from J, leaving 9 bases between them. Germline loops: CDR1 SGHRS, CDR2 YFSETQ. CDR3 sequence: CASSLPSTEAFF. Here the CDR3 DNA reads TGCGCCAGCAGCCTGCCGAGTACTGAAGCTTTCTTT.

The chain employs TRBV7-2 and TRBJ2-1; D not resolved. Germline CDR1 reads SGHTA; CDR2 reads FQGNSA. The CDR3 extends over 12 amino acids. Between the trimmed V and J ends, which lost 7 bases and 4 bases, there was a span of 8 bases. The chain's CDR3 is CASTIGYNEQFF. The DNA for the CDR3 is TGTGCCAGCACCATAGGGTACAATGAGCAGTTCTTC.

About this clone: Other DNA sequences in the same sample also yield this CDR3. CDR3 sequence reads: CASSFRDQPQHF. For the CDR3, the DNA is TGTGCCAGCAGTTTCCGCGATCAGCCCCAGCATTTT. The J gene is TRBJ1-5, the V gene TRBV28; no clear D gene. V lost 3 bases and J 5 bases, leaving 5 bases between the germline ends. The length of the CDR3 is 12 residues. Germline CDR1 reads MDHEN; CDR2 reads SYDVKM.

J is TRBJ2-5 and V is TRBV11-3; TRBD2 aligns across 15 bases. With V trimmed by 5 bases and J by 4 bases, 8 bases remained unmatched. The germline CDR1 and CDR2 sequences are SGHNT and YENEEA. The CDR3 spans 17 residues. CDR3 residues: CASSLRTSGRGRETQYF. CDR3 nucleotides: TGTGCCAGCAGCCTAAGGACTAGCGGGAGGGGGCGAGAGACCCAGTACTTC.

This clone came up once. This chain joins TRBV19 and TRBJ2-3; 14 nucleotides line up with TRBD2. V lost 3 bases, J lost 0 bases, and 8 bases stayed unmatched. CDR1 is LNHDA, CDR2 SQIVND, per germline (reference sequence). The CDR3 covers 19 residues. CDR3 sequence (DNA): TGTGCCAGTAGTATCGAGGGACTAGCGGGAGTTACTAGCACAGATACGCAGTATTTT. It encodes CASSIEGLAGVTSTDTQYF.

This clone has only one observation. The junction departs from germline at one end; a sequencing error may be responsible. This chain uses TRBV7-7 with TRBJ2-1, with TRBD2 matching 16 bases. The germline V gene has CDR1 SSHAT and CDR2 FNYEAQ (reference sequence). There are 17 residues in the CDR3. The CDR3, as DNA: TGTGCTAGCAGCCCACATCCGGGACTAGCGGGAGGGAGTGAGCAGTTCTTC. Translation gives CASSPHPGLAGGSEQFF. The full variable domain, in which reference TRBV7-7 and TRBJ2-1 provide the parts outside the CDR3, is GAGVSQSPRYKVTKRGQDVTLRCDPISSHATLYWYQQALGQGPEFLTYFNYEAQPDKSGLPSDRFSAERPEGSISTLTIQRTEQRDSAMYRCASSPHPGLAGGSEQFFGPGTRLTVL.

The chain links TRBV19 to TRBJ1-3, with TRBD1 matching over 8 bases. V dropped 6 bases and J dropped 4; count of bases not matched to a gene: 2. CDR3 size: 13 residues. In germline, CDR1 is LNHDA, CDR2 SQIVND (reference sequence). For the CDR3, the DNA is TGTGCCAGTAGGGCAGGGGGCGGAAACACCATATATTTT. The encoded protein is CASRAGGGNTIYF.

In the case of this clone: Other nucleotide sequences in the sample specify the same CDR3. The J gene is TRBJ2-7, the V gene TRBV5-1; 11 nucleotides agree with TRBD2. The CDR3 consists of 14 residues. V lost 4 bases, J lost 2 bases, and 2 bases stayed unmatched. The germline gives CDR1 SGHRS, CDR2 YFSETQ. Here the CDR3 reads CASSPTSGTYEQYF. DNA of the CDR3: TGCGCCAGCAGCCCGACTAGCGGGACCTACGAGCAGTACTTC. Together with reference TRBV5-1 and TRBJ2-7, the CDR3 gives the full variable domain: KAGVTQTPRYLIKTRGQQVTLSCSPISGHRSVSWYQQTPGQGLQFLFEYFSETQRNKGNFPGRFSGRQFSNSRSEMNVSTLELGDSALYLCASSPTSGTYEQYFGPGTRLTVT.

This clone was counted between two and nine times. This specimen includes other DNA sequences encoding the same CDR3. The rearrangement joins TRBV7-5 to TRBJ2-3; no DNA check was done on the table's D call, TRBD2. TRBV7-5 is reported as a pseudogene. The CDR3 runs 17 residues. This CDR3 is CARSPTEGVGSPDTQYF. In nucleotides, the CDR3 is TGTGCCAGAAGCCCTACTGAGGGTGTCGGGAGTCCGGATACGCAGTATTTT.

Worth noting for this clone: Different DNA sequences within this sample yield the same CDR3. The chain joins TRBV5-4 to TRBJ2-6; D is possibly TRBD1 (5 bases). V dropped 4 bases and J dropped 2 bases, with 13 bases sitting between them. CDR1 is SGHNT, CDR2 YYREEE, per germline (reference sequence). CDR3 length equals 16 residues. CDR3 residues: CASSLAQGAGANVLTF. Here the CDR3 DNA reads TGTGCCAGCAGCCTCGCCCAGGGTGCTGGGGCCAACGTCCTGACTTTC.

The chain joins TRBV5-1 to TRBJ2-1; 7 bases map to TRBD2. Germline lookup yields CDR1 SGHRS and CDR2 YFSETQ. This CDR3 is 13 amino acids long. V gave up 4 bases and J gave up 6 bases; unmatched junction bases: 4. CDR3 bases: TGCGCCAGCAGCCTCCCGGGGGGCAATGAGCAGTTCTTC. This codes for CASSLPGGNEQFF.

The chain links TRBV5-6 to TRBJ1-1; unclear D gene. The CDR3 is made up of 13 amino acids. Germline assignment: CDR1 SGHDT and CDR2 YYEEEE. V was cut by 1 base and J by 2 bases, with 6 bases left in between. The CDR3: CASSLQINTEAFF. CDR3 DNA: TGTGCCAGCAGCTTGCAGATAAACACTGAAGCTTTCTTT.

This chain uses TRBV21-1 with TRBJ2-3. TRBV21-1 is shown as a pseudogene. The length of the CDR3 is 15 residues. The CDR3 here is CASPRAPLSTDTQYF. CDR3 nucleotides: TGTGCCAGCCCTAGGGCGCCTCTAAGCACAGATACGCAGTATTTT.

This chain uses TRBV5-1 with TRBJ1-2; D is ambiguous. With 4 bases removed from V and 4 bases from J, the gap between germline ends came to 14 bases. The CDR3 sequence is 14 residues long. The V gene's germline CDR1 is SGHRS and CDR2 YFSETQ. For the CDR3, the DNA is TGCGCCAGCAGCGACGCAGCCCAAGGCTATGGCTACACCTTC. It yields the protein CASSDAAQGYGYTF.

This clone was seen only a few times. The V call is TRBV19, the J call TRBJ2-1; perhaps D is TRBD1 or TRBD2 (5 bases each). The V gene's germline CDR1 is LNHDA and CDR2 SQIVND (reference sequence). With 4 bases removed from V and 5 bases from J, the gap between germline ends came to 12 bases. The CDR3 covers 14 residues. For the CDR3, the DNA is TGTGCCAGTAGTAGGGGGATGGGAAACAATGAGCAGTTCTTC. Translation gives CASSRGMGNNEQFF.

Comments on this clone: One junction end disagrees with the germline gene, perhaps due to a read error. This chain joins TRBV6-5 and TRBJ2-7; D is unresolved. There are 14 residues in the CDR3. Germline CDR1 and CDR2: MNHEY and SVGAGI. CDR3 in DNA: TGTGCCAGCAGTGACGGGCCTTCCTCCCACGAGCAGTACTTC. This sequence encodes CASSDGPSSHEQYF.